The rows below give T cell receptor beta chains drawn from one sample of a study of T cell clonotyping in hematopoietic cell transplantation. Method: immunoSEQ multiplex PCR; TCRdb's copy keeps in-frame clones and lacks some. The sample yields about 45,000 clones, around 80% seen once. The sequenced sample was peripheral blood mononuclear cells, obtained before stem cell transplant. These receptors came from a man between 60 and 75 years old with myelodysplastic syndrome. Some clones in this sample may be carry-over from other donors' samples. The CDR3 runs from the conserved cysteine through the conserved F or W. The order of the fields is D gene, V gene, CDR3 protein. The D gene is left open where the match is weak.

. TRBV21-1 CASSIGTGSYEQYF
. TRBV7-8 CASSLGEVYEQYF
. TRBV20-1 CSASGGEKLFF
TRBD1 TRBV18 CASSPLGTGGAAGGYTF
. TRBV7-2 CASSLFPIDGTAGNTIYF
. TRBV6-5 CASSSVNSPLHF
. TRBV19 CASSTSAVYGYTF
TRBD1 TRBV29-1 CSASGQAAYGAFF
. TRBV6-6 CASWEQGRTQYF
. TRBV29-1 CSVEAPGRGYTF